The sequence of this T cell receptor beta chain was determined in a study of T cell responses to AZD1222 COVID-19 vaccine. This CDR3 region has 16 residues. CDR1 is SNHLY, CDR2 FYNNEI, per germline. V was trimmed by 6 bases and J by 1 base, leaving 16 bases between them. The repertoire was sequenced with immunoSEQ multiplex PCR; TCRdb's copy has only in-frame clones and lacks some. The table has about 180,000 clones, 88% seen once; the top ten hold 9.5% to 13%. The starting material was peripheral blood, obtained 28 days after the second AZD1222 dose. The TCR sequence derives from an adult who received the AZD1222 COVID-19 vaccine. The chain couples TRBV2 to TRBJ2-1; a weak D match, TRBD2 (6 bases). CDR3 region: CASSPNLGTSYNEQFF. As DNA, the CDR3 is TGTGCCAGCAGCCCAAATTTGGGGACTTCCTACAATGAGCAGTTCTTC.